Here is one TCR beta chain with its context. Its antigen is unknown. Study observations and caveats: Tumor memory CD4+ T cell TCR gene usage was found to cluster with blood and lymph node memory CD4+ cells and with lymph node naive CD4+ cells.

This CDR3 is built from 17 residues. From germline, CDR1 is DFQATT and CDR2 SNEGSKA (reference sequence). V lost 0 bases and J lost 5; bases outside the gene matches: 15. Full-length variable regions came from constant-region reverse primers plus semi-nested Nested Universal Primer A PCR. TCRdb reanalysed the 5' RACE reads using MiXCR and keeps one entry per CDR3 protein. This table has approximately 7,200 distinct CDR3 sequences, around 42% appearing once. The specimen was memory CD4+ T cells sorted from blood. This sample's subset: memory CD4+ T cells, CD4+CD45RO+CD25-. The V gene is TRBV20-1, the J gene TRBJ2-5; TRBD2 matches at 7 bases. This TCR was recovered from a female donor with breast cancer. The CDR3 region has the DNA TGCAGTGCTAGAGATTTTCTCAGGGCGGGAGTCCAGGAGACCCAGTACTTC. Its translation: CSARDFLRAGVQETQYF.